The source of this TCR beta chain is a study of T cells in Graves' hyperthyroidism and ophthalmopathy. Study overall: Before any treatment, at initial diagnosis, peripheral blood was collected. Study results and caveats: From stable hyperthyroidism, ophthalmopathy was separated by a 13 V-J model.

The length of the CDR3 is 16 residues. J was trimmed by 1 base and V by 4 bases; bases with no gene match: 2. The germline V gene has CDR1 ENHRY and CDR2 SYGVKD. The source material, RNA transcripts, was used to amplify TCR beta CDR3 regions. The TCR CDR3 first-round RT-PCR relied on the HTBI primer set. Each CDR3 protein is one row after TCRdb ran MiXCR on the multiplex PCR reads. The table shows 650,000 to 850,000 distinct CDR3 sequences, with around 19% occurring only once. Many counts were recorded for this clonotype. Antigen specificity is unknown. Sequenced sample: blood. This chain uses TRBV10-3 with TRBJ1-6, with 9 bases identical to TRBD1. This TCR derives from a woman aged 45-59 years with Graves' hyperthyroidism that later progressed to Graves' ophthalmopathy. The DNA of the CDR3 is TGTGCCATCAGTGGGGGACAGGGATCCTATAATTCACCCCTCCACTTT. It yields the protein CAISGGQGSYNSPLHF.